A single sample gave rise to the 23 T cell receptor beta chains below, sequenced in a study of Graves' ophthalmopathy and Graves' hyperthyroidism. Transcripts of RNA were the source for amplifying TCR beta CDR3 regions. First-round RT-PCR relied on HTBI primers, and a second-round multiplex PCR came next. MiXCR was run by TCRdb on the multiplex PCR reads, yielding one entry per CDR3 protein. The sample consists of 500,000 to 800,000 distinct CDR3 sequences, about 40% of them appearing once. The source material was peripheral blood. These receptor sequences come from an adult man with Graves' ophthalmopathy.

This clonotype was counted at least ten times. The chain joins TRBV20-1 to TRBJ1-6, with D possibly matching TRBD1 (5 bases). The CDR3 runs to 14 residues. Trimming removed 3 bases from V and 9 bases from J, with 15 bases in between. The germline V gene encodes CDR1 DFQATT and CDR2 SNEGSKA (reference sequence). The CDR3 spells CSASQGGVGSPLHF. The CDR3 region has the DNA TGCAGTGCTAGTCAGGGCGGTGTTGGTTCACCCCTCCACTTT.

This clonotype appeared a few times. CDR3 DNA sequence: TGTGCCAGCAGTTACTCGAGGACAGAACTAGGTGACACCATATATTTT. It encodes CASSYSRTELGDTIYF. The chain joins TRBV6-5 to TRBJ1-3, with a possible D match to TRBD1 (6 bases). The CDR3 contains 16 residues. The ends were cut back, 0 bases at V and 8 bases at J, with 17 bases in the middle. Looked up from germline, CDR1 is MNHEY and CDR2 is SVGAGI.

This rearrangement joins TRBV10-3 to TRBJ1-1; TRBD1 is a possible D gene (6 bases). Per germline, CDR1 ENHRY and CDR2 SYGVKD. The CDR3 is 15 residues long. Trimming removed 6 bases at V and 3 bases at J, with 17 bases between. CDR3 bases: TGTGCCATCAGCTACGGAGGGGGGAGAGACACTGAAGCTTTCTTT. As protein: CAISYGGGRDTEAFF.

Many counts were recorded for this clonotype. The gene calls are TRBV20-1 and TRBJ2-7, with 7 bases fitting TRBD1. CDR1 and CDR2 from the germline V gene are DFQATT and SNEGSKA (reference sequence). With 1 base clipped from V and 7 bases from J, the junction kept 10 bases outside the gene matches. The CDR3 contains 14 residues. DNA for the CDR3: TGCAGTGCTAGAGCCTACAGGGGAACAGGGGAGCAGTACTTC. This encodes CSARAYRGTGEQYF.

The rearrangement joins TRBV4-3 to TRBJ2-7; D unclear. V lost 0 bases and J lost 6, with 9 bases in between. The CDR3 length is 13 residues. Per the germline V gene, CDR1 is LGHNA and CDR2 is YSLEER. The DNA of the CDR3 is TGCGCCAGCAGCCAAGATTCAGAACTCGAGCAGTACTTC. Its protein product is CASSQDSELEQYF.

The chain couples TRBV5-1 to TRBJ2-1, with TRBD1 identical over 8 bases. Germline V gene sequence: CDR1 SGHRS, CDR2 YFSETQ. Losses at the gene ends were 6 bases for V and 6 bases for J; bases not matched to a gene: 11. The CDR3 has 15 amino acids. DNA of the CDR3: TGCGCCAGCACCCCGACGGGACAGGTGATCAATGAGCAGTTCTTC. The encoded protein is CASTPTGQVINEQFF.

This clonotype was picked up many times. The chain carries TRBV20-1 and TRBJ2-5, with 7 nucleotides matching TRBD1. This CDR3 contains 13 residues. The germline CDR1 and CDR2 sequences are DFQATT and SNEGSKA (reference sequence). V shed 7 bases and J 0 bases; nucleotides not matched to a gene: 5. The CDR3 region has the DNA TGCAGTGTTGCGGACAGGTACCAAGAGACCCAGTACTTC. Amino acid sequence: CSVADRYQETQYF.

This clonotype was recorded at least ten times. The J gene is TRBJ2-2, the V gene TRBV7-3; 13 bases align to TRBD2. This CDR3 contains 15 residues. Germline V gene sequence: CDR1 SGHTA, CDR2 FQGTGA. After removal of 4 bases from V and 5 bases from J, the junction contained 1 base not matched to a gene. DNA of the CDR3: TGTGCCAGCAGCTCGGGACTAGCGGGAACCGGGGAGCTGTTTTTT. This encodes CASSSGLAGTGELFF.

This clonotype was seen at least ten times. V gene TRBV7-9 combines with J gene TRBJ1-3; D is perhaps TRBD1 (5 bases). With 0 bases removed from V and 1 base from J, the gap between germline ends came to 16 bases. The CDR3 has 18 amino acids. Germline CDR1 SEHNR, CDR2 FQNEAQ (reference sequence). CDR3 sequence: CASSLARGLNRSGNTIYF. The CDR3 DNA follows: TGTGCCAGCAGCTTAGCGCGGGGCCTAAACCGGTCTGGAAACACCATATATTTT.

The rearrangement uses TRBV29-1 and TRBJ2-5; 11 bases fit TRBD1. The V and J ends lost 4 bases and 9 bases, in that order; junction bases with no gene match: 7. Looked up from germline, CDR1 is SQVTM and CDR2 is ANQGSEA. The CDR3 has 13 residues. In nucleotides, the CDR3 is TGCAGCGTTGGGACAGGGGGCAATCAGCCCCAGTACTTC. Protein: CSVGTGGNQPQYF.

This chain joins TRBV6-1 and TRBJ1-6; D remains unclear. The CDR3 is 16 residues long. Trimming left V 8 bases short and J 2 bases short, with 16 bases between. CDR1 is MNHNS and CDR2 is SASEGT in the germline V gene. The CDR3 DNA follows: TGTGCCAGCTCACCAGGCTGGGCGACCTATAATTCACCCCTCCACTTT. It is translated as CASSPGWATYNSPLHF.

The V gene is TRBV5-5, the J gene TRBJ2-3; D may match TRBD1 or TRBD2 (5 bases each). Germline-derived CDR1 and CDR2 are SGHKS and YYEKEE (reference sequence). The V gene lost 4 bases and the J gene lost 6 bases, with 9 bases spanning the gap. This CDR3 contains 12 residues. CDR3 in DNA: TGTGCCAGCAGCGGGACCAGGGATACGCAGTATTTT. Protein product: CASSGTRDTQYF.

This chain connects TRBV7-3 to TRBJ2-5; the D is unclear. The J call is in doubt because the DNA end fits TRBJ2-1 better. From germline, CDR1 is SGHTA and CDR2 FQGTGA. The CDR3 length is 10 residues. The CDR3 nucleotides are TGTGGCACGTCCCAGCTCCCCCAGTTCTTC. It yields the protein CGTSQLPQFF.

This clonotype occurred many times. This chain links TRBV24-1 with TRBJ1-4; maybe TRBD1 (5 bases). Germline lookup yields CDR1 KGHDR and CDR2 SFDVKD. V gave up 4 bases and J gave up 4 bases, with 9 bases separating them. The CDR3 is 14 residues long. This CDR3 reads CATSDGAHNEKLFF. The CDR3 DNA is TGTGCCACCAGTGACGGGGCTCATAATGAAAAACTGTTTTTT.

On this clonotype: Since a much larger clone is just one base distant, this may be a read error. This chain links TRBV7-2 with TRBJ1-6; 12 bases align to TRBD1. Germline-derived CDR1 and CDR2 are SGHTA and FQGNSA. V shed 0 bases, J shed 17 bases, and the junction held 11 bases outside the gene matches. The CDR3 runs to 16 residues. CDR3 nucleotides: TGTGCCAGCAGCTTAGCGCACGGGACAGGGGGCTGGCCCTTCCACTTT. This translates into CASSLAHGTGGWPFHF.

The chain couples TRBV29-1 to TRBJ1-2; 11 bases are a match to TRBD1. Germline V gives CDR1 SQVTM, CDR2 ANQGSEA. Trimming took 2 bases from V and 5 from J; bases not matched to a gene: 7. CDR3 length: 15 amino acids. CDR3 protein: CSVEWRDRGGYGYTF. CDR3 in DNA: TGCAGCGTTGAATGGAGGGACAGGGGGGGGTATGGCTACACCTTC.

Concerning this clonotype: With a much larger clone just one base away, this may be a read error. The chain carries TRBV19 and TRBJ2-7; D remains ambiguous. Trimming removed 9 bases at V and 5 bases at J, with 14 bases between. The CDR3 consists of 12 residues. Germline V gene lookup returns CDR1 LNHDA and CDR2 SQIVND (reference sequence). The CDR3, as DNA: TGTGCCAGCCGCTCTAACACCAACGAGCAGTACTTC. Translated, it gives CASRSNTNEQYF. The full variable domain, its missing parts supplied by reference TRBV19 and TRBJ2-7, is DGGITQSPKYLFRKEGQNVTLSCEQNLNHDAMYWYRQDPGQGLRLIYYSQIVNDFQKGDIAEGYSVSREKKESFPLTVTSAQKNPTAFYLCASRSNTNEQYFGPGTRLTVT.

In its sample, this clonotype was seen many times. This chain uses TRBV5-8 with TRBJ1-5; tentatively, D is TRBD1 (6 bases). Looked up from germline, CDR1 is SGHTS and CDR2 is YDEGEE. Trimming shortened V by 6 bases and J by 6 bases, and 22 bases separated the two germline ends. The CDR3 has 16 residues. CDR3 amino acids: CASTAGGQLTGQPQHF. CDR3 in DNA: TGTGCCAGCACCGCGGGGGGCCAGCTGACGGGTCAGCCCCAGCATTTT. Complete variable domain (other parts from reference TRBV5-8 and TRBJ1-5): EAGVTQSPTHLIKTRGQQATLRCSPISGHTSVYWYQQALGLGLQFLLWYDEGEERNRGNFPPRFSGRQFPNYSSELNVNALELEDSALYLCASTAGGQLTGQPQHFGDGTRLSIL.

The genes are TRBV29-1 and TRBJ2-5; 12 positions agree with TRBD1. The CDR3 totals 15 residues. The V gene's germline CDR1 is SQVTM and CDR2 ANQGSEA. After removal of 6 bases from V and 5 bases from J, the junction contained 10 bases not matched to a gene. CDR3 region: CSVVTGTGGMETQYF. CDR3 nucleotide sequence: TGCAGCGTGGTAACCGGGACAGGGGGCATGGAGACCCAGTACTTC.

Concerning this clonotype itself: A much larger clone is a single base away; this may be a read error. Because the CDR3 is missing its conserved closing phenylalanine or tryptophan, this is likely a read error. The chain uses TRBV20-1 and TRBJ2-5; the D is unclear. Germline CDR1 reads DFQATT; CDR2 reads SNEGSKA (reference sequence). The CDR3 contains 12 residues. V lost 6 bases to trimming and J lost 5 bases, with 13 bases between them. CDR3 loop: CSATGLGETQYC. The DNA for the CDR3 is TGCAGTGCCACCGGGCTGGGGGAGACCCAGTACTGC.

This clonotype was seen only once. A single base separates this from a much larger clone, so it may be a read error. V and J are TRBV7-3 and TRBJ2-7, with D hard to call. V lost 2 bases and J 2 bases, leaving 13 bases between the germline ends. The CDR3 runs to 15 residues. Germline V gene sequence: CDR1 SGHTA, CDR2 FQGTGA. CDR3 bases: TGTGCCAGCAGCTTATCTACGACTGGCCCCTACGAGCAGTACTTC. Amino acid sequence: CASSLSTTGPYEQYF.

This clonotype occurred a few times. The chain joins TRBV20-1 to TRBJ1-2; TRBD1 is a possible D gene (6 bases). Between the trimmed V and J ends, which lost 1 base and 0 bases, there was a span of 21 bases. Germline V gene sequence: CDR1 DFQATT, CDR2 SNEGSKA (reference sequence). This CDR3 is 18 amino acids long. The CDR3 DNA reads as TGCAGTGCTAGAGCCGCCCGGACAGACCAAAGAACTAACTATGGCTACACCTTC. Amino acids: CSARAARTDQRTNYGYTF.

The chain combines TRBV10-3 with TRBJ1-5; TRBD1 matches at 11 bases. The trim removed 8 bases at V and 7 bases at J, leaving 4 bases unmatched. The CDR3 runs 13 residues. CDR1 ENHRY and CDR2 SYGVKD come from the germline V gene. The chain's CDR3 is CAIAGQGGQPQHF. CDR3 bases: TGTGCCATCGCGGGACAGGGGGGCCAGCCCCAGCATTTT.